The text below deals with one T cell receptor beta chain. All the donors were Caucasian adults who lived in Nashville, Tennessee. The data stem from a study of shared clonotypes between healthy human individuals. This CDR3 is 14 amino acids long. V gave up 7 bases and J gave up 1 base, with 15 bases separating them. Germline V gene sequence: CDR1 SQVTM, CDR2 ANQGSEA. Profiling relied on immunoSEQ multiplex PCR, and the TCRdb table lists in-frame clones only, not all of them. The sample lists over a million clones, 75% to 85% occurring once. Specimen: memory CD4+ T cells from PBMCs. Subset reported: CD45RA-negative fraction. V gene TRBV29-1 combines with J gene TRBJ2-3, with D possibly TRBD2 on 6 matching bases. The clonotype originates from a man aged 18 to 29 in good health. Some clones in this sample may be carry-over from other donors' samples. The CDR3 sequence: CSAHEDYGTDTQYF. In DNA form, the CDR3 reads TGCAGCGCACACGAGGACTACGGCACAGATACGCAGTATTTT.